Sequencing of this TCR beta chain was carried out in a study of T cell repertoires in cytomegalovirus infection. Study details: From public TCR beta signatures came an indication of both CMV infection and matching HLA type. Study findings and constraints: HLA-C-restricted, CMV-specific TCR beta clonotypes were dominant ex vivo.

This clonotype has at least ten counts. Its matching antigen is unknown. One entry per CDR3 protein, called by TCRdb with MiXCR from the reads. The sample consists of around 300,000 distinct CDR3 sequences, roughly 23% of them appearing once. The CDR3 is 14 amino acids. The ends were cut back, 7 bases at V and 0 bases at J, with 11 bases in the middle. From germline, CDR1 is SEHNR and CDR2 FQNEAQ (reference sequence). The sequencing sample was made of PBMCs. This clonotype was sampled from a human donor in good health (CMV status not recorded). Some clones in this sample may be carry-over from other donors' samples. The chain has TRBV7-9 and TRBJ2-3; D is unclear. The CDR3 DNA reads TGTGCCAGCAATAGGGCGGAGAGCACAGATACGCAGTATTTT. Residues: CASNRAESTDTQYF.